This is a list of T cell receptor beta chains from one sample in a study of blood T cells in healthy people across ages. TCRdb recomputed calls from the 5' RACE reads with MiXCR, one row per CDR3 protein. The table has about 1.5 million distinct CDR3 sequences, 35% to 45% seen once; the top ten hold approximately 7.9%. The material sequenced was blood. These receptors all come from a woman aged 18-29 years in good health. The CDR3 runs from the conserved cysteine through the conserved F or W. D genes are given only for firm matches. Rows may omit the clone size; those that give it use once, few, many or a size class.

j_call v_call d_call clone_size cdr3_nt cdr3_aa
TRBJ2-7 TRBV6-1 - - TGTGCCAGCGGAGTGTTGGTAGGGGCTTACTACGAGCAGTACTTC CASGVLVGAYYEQYF
TRBJ1-2 TRBV19 - - TGTGCCAGTAGTATCGAGGAAGGCTATGGCTACACCTTC CASSIEEGYGYTF
TRBJ2-7 TRBV30 - few TGTGCCTGGAGTATCGACGCTACTGGGGGACATCTCTACGAGCAGTACTTC CAWSIDATGGHLYEQYF
TRBJ1-2 TRBV7-8 TRBD1 few TGTGCCAGCAGCTTATCTTATAGAGGACAGGGGAAGAATGGGTATGGCTACACCTTC CASSLSYRGQGKNGYGYTF
TRBJ1-2 TRBV28 - few TGTGCCAGCAGCCCGGACGGTTATCTTTCTAACTATGGCTACACCTTC CASSPDGYLSNYGYTF
TRBJ2-1 TRBV20-1 - few TGCAGTGCCAATGACAGGTACAATGAGCAGTTCTTC CSANDRYNEQFF
TRBJ1-4 TRBV20-1 - - TGCAGTGCTAGAGGTGGGACTGCTAATGAAAAACTGTTTTTT CSARGGTANEKLFF
TRBJ2-5 TRBV12-3/TRBV12-4 TRBD2 - TGTGCCAGCGGCCGACTAGCCGGGGATGAGCAGTACTTC CASGRLAGDEQYF
TRBJ1-2 TRBV7-9 - few TGTGCCAGCAGCGTAGGATCACAGGTCTATGGCTACACCTTC CASSVGSQVYGYTF
TRBJ2-7 TRBV20-1 TRBD2 - TGCAGTGCTTCTTCTAGCGGGGCGGGCAACGAGCAGTACTTC CSASSSGAGNEQYF
TRBJ2-6 TRBV12-3/TRBV12-4 TRBD1 many TGCGCCAGCAGCCTCGGGACAGGGTCTGGGGCCAACGTCCTGACTTTC CASSLGTGSGANVLTF
TRBJ2-3 TRBV20-1 - - TGCAGTGCGCCGACTAGTAAATCAGATACGCAGTATTTT CSAPTSKSDTQYF
TRBJ2-3 TRBV6-6 TRBD2 - TGTGCCATCCGGGGGACTAGCGGGGGATCAGATACGCAGTATTTT CAIRGTSGGSDTQYF
TRBJ1-2 TRBV9 - - TGTGCCAGCAGCGTATCGACAGCGGCTAGCTATGGCTACACCTTC CASSVSTAASYGYTF
TRBJ2-5 TRBV29-1 - - TGCAGCGTTGAAGATCCCTTAGGTTGGGGTGAGGAGCAGTACTTC CSVEDPLGWGEEQYF
TRBJ2-3 TRBV27 - - TGTGCCAGCGGGGCATGGAGCACAGATACGCAGTATTTT CASGAWSTDTQYF
TRBJ1-1 TRBV6-1 - - TGTGCCAGCAGAAGGACTCCCTCGAGCACTGAAGCTTTCTTT CASRRTPSSTEAFF
TRBJ2-1 TRBV3-1 TRBD1 many TGTGCCAGCAGTTTACAGGGGGCAAGGAATGAGCAGTTCTTC CASSLQGARNEQFF
TRBJ2-1 TRBV4-1 - - TGCGCCAGCAGCCAAGAGGGGGGGGGCGGTCGTAATGAGCAGTTCTTC CASSQEGGGGRNEQFF
TRBJ2-5 TRBV27 - - TGTGCCAGCAGTGAGGGGACGGGACTGCAAGAGACCCAGTACTTC CASSEGTGLQETQYF
TRBJ2-1 TRBV20-1 TRBD2 few TGCAGTGCACCGGGACTAGCGGGGGGACGGCAGTTCTTC CSAPGLAGGRQFF
TRBJ2-3 TRBV7-9 TRBD2 few TGTGCCAGCACCGGGACTAGCGGTTCCAGGAATACGCAGTATTTT CASTGTSGSRNTQYF
TRBJ2-1 TRBV3-1 TRBD2 few TGTGCCAGCAGCTCCGGGACTAGCGTATTCAATGAGCAGTTCTTC CASSSGTSVFNEQFF
TRBJ2-7 TRBV7-9 - - TGTGCCAGCAGCTTGGAAGGAGGTCTGAACGAGCAGTACTTC CASSLEGGLNEQYF
TRBJ1-4 TRBV5-5 - - TGTGCCAGCCGCTCGGGGGTGGCTAATGAAAAACTGTTTTTT CASRSGVANEKLFF
TRBJ1-2 TRBV16 - few TGTGCCAGCAGCCAATCGATCGAGGGGGGTGATGGCTACACCTTC CASSQSIEGGDGYTF
TRBJ2-4 TRBV28 - few TGTGCCAGCAGTTTCCAGGACTATATGGGCAAAAACATTCAGTACTTC CASSFQDYMGKNIQYF
TRBJ2-7 TRBV6-2/TRBV6-3 - - TGTACCAGCAGCCCCTCCGGCGGGAACGGCGAGCAGTACTTC CTSSPSGGNGEQYF
TRBJ2-3 TRBV7-2 TRBD2 - TGTGCCAGCAGTCTAGTCCTAGCGGGAGGTAATCGGGGTACGCAGTATTTT CASSLVLAGGNRGTQYF
TRBJ2-3 TRBV11-2 TRBD2 few TGTGCCAGCACTAGCGGGGTCGCCACAGATACGCAGTATTTT CASTSGVATDTQYF
TRBJ2-7 TRBV6-5 - - TGTGCCAGCAGTTACTCTCCGGGGGCTGTCTACGAGCAGTACTTC CASSYSPGAVYEQYF
TRBJ2-3 TRBV12-3/TRBV12-4 - - TGTGCCAGCAGGACCTTGGTACTACTCACAGATACGCAGTATTTT CASRTLVLLTDTQYF
TRBJ1-2 TRBV10-3 - - TGTGCCACCACTTTTACGGGAGATGGCTACACCTTC CATTFTGDGYTF